The source of this T cell receptor (beta chain) is a study of cytomegalovirus exposure and HLA in healthy donors. Across the study: Around 77 million unique TCRs from HLA-typed donors made up an early data release.

Note on this clone: Its antigen is not identified.

Whole-study results and caveats: Most of the TCR beta V segments (in an earlier analysis) were productive either about 90% or about 30% of the time.

V was clipped by 10 bases and J by 5 bases; unmatched bases: 14. The CDR3 has 16 residues. Germline V gives CDR1 LNHDA, CDR2 SQIVND (reference sequence). PCR involved 60 Vbeta and 13 Jbeta primers. Profiling relied on immunoSEQ multiplex PCR, and the TCRdb table lists in-frame clones only, not all of them. In the table there are some 110,000 clones, approximately 70% of which are singletons. The sequence was obtained from a man under 40 in good health and CMV-seropositive. The chain carries TRBV19 and TRBJ2-3; 11 bases are shared with TRBD2. Sample: PBMCs. The CDR3 sequence: CATRGTGTSGLDTQYF. The CDR3, as DNA: TGTGCCACACGGGGAACCGGGACTAGCGGACTAGATACGCAGTATTTT.